This is a list of T cell receptor beta chains from one sample in a study of CD8+CD57+ T cells in acquired aplastic anemia. TCRdb fed the reads into MiXCR, producing one record per CDR3 protein. Of around 160,000 distinct CDR3 sequences detected, roughly 48% appear once; the ten largest clones hold approximately 3%. Sequencing was carried out using sorted CD4+, CD8+, or CD8+CD57+ T cells (not recorded which) from PBMCs. The source is a human donor with aplastic anemia. Both conserved end residues are part of each CDR3. Each record gives: CDR3 length, J gene, V gene, clone size, D gene, CDR3 protein, CDR3 DNA. A D gene is named only where the DNA matches it firmly. A clone size is listed for some rows: how often the clone was seen (once, few, many), or a class if it is expanded.

15,TRBJ2-5,TRBV24-1,.,TRBD1,CATSEATGGQETQYF,TGTGCCACCAGTGAGGCGACAGGGGGACAAGAGACCCAGTACTTC
15,TRBJ2-1,TRBV24-1,.,TRBD1,CATSDGDRVSNEQFF,TGTGCCACCAGTGATGGGGACAGGGTATCCAATGAGCAGTTCTTC
15,TRBJ2-3,TRBV4-2,once,.,CASSQDQRGVDTQYF,TGTGCCAGCAGCCAAGATCAACGTGGGGTAGATACGCAGTATTTT
15,TRBJ2-3,TRBV29-1,.,TRBD1,CGVPEQGGRTDTQYF,TGCGGCGTTCCCGAACAGGGGGGACGTACAGATACGCAGTATTTT
15,TRBJ2-7,TRBV7-6,many,TRBD2,CAGSPGTTPAYEQYF,TGTGCCGGCAGCCCGGGGACTACCCCAGCCTACGAGCAGTACTTC
18,TRBJ1-1,TRBV20-1,.,TRBD1,CSARGTGQGVGLNTGAFF,TGCAGTGCTCGAGGCACGGGACAGGGAGTAGGGCTGAACACTGGAGCTTTCTTT
15,TRBJ1-1,TRBV19,many,TRBD1,CASTPPTGTGFLAFF,TGTGCCAGTACCCCCCCGACCGGGACAGGGTTTCTGGCTTTCTTT
12,TRBJ2-5,TRBV20-1,.,.,CSARWESETQYF,TGCAGTGCTAGGTGGGAAAGTGAGACCCAGTACTTC
13,TRBJ1-2,TRBV7-2,.,.,CASSLDGNYGYTF,TGTGCCAGCAGCTTAGACGGAAACTATGGCTACACCTTC
14,TRBJ1-5,TRBV20-1,many,.,CSATGGYSNQPQHF,TGCAGTGCTACTGGGGGCTATAGCAATCAGCCCCAGCATTTT
15,TRBJ2-1,TRBV2,.,TRBD1,CASTPWQGAYNEQFF,TGTGCCAGCACCCCTTGGCAGGGGGCCTACAATGAGCAGTTCTTC
14,TRBJ1-3,TRBV9,many,.,CASSVDRQGNTIYF,TGTGCCAGCAGCGTAGACAGGCAAGGAAACACCATATATTTT
14,TRBJ1-1,TRBV2,many,TRBD1,CASTRDRMNTEAFF,TGTGCCAGCACCCGGGACAGAATGAACACTGAAGCTTTCTTT
14,TRBJ2-3,TRBV5-4,many,.,CASSLRHRTDTQYF,TGTGCCAGCAGCTTGCGGCACCGCACAGATACGCAGTATTTT
12,TRBJ1-5,TRBV10-2,.,.,CASTGGNQPQHF,TGCGCCAGCACAGGGGGCAATCAGCCCCAGCATTTT
14,TRBJ1-2,TRBV2,.,.,CASSAGYPGYGYTF,TGTGCCAGCAGCGCAGGGTACCCAGGCTATGGCTACACCTTC
12,TRBJ1-1,TRBV19,.,.,CASSTGSPEAFF,TGTGCCAGTAGCACAGGGTCCCCTGAAGCTTTCTTT
15,TRBJ1-6,TRBV15,many,.,CATSSREISPSPLHF,TGTGCCACCAGCAGCAGAGAGATATCGCCTTCACCCCTCCACTTT
16,TRBJ1-2,TRBV10-3,.,TRBD1,CAISEGGQGLGYGYTF,TGTGCCATCAGTGAGGGGGGACAGGGGCTTGGCTATGGCTACACCTTC
13,TRBJ2-1,TRBV20-1,.,TRBD2,CSATGTSSNEQFF,TGCAGTGCAACCGGGACTAGCAGCAATGAGCAGTTCTTC
14,TRBJ1-3,TRBV7-2,many,.,CASSPGYDGNTIYF,TGTGCCAGCAGCCCCGGCTATGATGGAAACACCATATATTTT
14,TRBJ1-6,TRBV10-3,.,.,CAISMTQNNSPLHF,TGTGCCATCAGTATGACACAAAATAATTCACCCCTCCACTTT
15,TRBJ2-1,TRBV25-1,few,TRBD2,CASSFGLAGGPGQFF,TGTGCCAGCAGTTTTGGACTAGCGGGAGGGCCAGGGCAGTTCTTC
12,TRBJ2-1,TRBV29-1,.,.,CSVGGLYNEQFF,TGCAGCGTCGGGGGCCTATACAATGAGCAGTTCTTC
15,TRBJ2-7,TRBV7-2,.,TRBD1,CASSILKGQGHEQYF,TGTGCCAGCAGTATCCTTAAGGGACAGGGCCACGAGCAGTACTTC
15,TRBJ2-1,TRBV10-3,.,TRBD2,CAIRESGSGYNEQFF,TGTGCCATCAGAGAAAGCGGGAGTGGTTACAATGAGCAGTTCTTC
15,TRBJ2-2,TRBV7-3,.,TRBD2,CASSLVAGETGELVF,TGTGCCAGCAGCTTAGTTGCGGGAGAGACCGGGGAGCTGGTTTTT
14,TRBJ2-1,TRBV20-1,many,.,CSARPPVTYNEQFF,TGCAGTGCTAGACCGCCTGTGACCTACAATGAGCAGTTCTTC
16,TRBJ2-1,TRBV10-1,.,TRBD1,CASSPLGTGEYNEQFF,TGCGCCAGCAGTCCCTTGGGGACAGGGGAGTACAATGAGCAGTTCTTC
18,TRBJ2-3,TRBV10-3,medium-sized,TRBD2,CAISESSGRGIGTDTQYF,TGTGCCATCAGTGAGTCATCCGGGAGGGGGATAGGGACAGATACGCAGTATTTT
13,TRBJ1-1,TRBV6-1,many,.,CASSTTANTEAFF,TGTGCCAGCAGTACTACAGCGAACACTGAAGCTTTCTTT
13,TRBJ2-1,TRBV7-2,many,.,CASSLELANEQFF,TGTGCCAGCAGCTTAGAGTTGGCGAATGAGCAGTTCTTC
13,TRBJ1-2,TRBV7-9,few,TRBD1,CGSSLDRDYGYTF,TGTGGGAGCAGCTTAGACAGGGACTATGGCTACACCTTC
13,TRBJ2-7,TRBV5-1,.,.,CASTWDNTYEQYF,TGCGCCAGCACCTGGGACAACACCTACGAGCAGTACTTC
15,TRBJ1-1,TRBV28,.,.,CASSLTGLWRTEAFF,TGTGCCAGCAGTTTAACTGGATTGTGGCGCACTGAAGCTTTCTTT
15,TRBJ1-2,TRBV5-4,many,.,CASSLSPGVDYGYTF,TGTGCCAGCAGCTTGTCACCGGGGGTTGACTATGGCTACACCTTC
17,TRBJ2-5,TRBV10-1,.,TRBD2,CASSESTASGRWETQYF,TGCGCCAGCAGTGAGTCGACGGCTAGCGGGAGGTGGGAGACCCAGTACTTC
12,TRBJ1-2,TRBV7-9,.,.,CASRASNYGYTF,TGTGCCAGCAGGGCTTCTAACTATGGCTACACCTTC
16,TRBJ2-1,TRBV10-3,once,TRBD2,CAISESGGRQKNEQFF,TGTGCCATCAGTGAGTCGGGGGGGAGGCAAAAAAATGAGCAGTTCTTC
13,TRBJ2-7,TRBV20-1,once,.,CSAPMRKSYEQYF,TGCAGTGCTCCCATGAGGAAGTCCTACGAGCAGTACTTC
14,TRBJ2-5,TRBV12-3/TRBV12-4,many,TRBD2,CASSSTSGKETQYF,TGTGCCAGCAGTTCGACTAGCGGGAAAGAGACCCAGTACTTC
14,TRBJ2-7,TRBV20-1,.,.,CSASFSGPSYEQYF,TGCAGTGCTAGCTTTAGCGGACCCTCCTACGAGCAGTACTTC
19,TRBJ1-1,TRBV11-2,many,.,CASSLNLHGARSWRTEAFF,TGTGCCAGCAGCTTAAATTTACACGGGGCGAGAAGTTGGCGCACTGAAGCTTTCTTT
12,TRBJ2-7,TRBV2,.,.,CASSASLYEQYF,TGTGCCAGCAGTGCAAGTCTCTACGAGCAGTACTTC
16,TRBJ1-3,TRBV9,many,.,CASSQSGRFSGNTIYF,TGTGCCAGCAGCCAGAGCGGACGGTTCTCTGGAAACACCATATATTTT
14,TRBJ2-4,TRBV12-3/TRBV12-4,few,TRBD1,CASQRQGWENIQYF,TGTGCCAGTCAACGACAGGGGTGGGAAAACATTCAGTACTTC